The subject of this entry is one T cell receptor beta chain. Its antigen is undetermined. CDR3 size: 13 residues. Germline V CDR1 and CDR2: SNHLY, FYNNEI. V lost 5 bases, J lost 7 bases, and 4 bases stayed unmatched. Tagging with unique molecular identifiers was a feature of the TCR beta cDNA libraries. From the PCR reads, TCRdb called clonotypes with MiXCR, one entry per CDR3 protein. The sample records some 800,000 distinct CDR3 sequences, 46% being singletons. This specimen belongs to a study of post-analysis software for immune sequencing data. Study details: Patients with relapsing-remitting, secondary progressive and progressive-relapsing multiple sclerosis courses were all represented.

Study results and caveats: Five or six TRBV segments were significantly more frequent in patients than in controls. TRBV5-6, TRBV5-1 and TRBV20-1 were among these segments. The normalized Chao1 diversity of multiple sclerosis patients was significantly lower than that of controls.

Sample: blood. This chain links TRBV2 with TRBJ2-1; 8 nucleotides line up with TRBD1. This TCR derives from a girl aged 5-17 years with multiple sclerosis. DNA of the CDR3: TGTGCCAGCAGTCACCAGGGGGCAAATGAGCAGTTCTTC. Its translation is CASSHQGANEQFF.